The entry that follows covers one TCR beta chain sequence. This entry comes from a study of blood T cell repertoires in COVID-19. Study context: Researchers got acute and convalescent COVID-19 samples from the United States, Italy and Spain.

The V end lost 2 bases, the J end lost 0 bases, and 11 bases lay between the germline ends. CDR1 MNHNS and CDR2 SASEGT come from the germline V gene. The CDR3 length is 16 residues. In the original workflow: Reference gene primers were amplified, and this amplification served to estimate nucleated cell counts. The protocol was immunoSEQ multiplex PCR, while the TCRdb copy is restricted to in-frame clones and leaves out a portion. From that table come the V and J calls and clone size; the DNA was used to work out D and trimming. Of 140,000 or so clones listed, approximately 85% are singletons. The chain couples TRBV6-1 to TRBJ1-5, with D tentatively TRBD1 (6 bases). This clonotype originated in a man in his forties or fifties with acute or convalescent COVID-19. The sample consisted of peripheral blood. The CDR3 loop is CASSEMDRVSNQPQHF. The CDR3, as DNA: TGTGCCAGCAGTGAAATGGACAGAGTTAGCAATCAGCCCCAGCATTTT.